This record covers a single TCR beta chain. The target antigen is unknown. CDR3 length: 13 residues. CDR1 and CDR2 (germline): SGDLS, YYNGEE. Trimming left V 2 bases short and J 5 bases short, with 11 bases between. The data originate from a study of beta chain features in type 1 diabetes. Every isolated RNA sample was fully reverse transcribed, so sequencing captured expressed TCRB transcripts. The data were produced by immunoSEQ multiplex PCR, yet TCRdb's version contains in-frame clones alone and is incomplete. The sample shows more than 550,000 clones, 11% to 15% of them seen only once. Study-wide points: TCRB CDR3s were moderately but significantly shorter in Type 1 diabetes patients in all four CD4+ subsets.

The source material was naive CD4+ T cells from blood. The TCR comes from a man between 18 and 35 years old with type 1 diabetes. The genes are TRBV9 and TRBJ2-7; a possible D gene is TRBD2 (5 bases). The CDR3 loop reads CASSVTSRDEQYF. The CDR3 DNA follows: TGTGCCAGCAGCGTCACTAGTCGGGACGAGCAGTACTTC. Based on the CDR3 plus reference TRBV9 and TRBJ2-7, the full variable domain is DSGVTQTPKHLITATGQRVTLRCSPRSGDLSVYWYQQSLDQGLQFLIQYYNGEERAKGNILERFSAQQFPDLHSELNLSSLELGDSALYFCASSVTSRDEQYFGPGTRLTVT.